This TCR beta chain was recovered during a study of T cells in Graves' hyperthyroidism and ophthalmopathy. The study, taken as a whole, reports: The model foresaw ophthalmopathy a median 6.5 months prior to onset.

TCR beta CDR3 regions were amplified from RNA. The study used the HTBI primer set for a first-round RT-PCR of the TCR CDR3. In TCRdb, the multiplex PCR reads were re-called with MiXCR into one record per CDR3 protein. Of more than 350,000 distinct CDR3 sequences detected, 15% appear once; the ten largest clones hold around a third. This clonotype was found a few times. Its antigen is still unknown. It was less than 13 ml of fresh peripheral blood that supplied the PBMCs. V shed 4 bases and J shed 7 bases, with 11 bases lying between them. There are 14 residues in the CDR3. The germline CDR1 and CDR2 sequences are MGHRA and YSYEKL.

What was sequenced was blood. The chain carries TRBV4-1 and TRBJ1-6, with a possible D match to TRBD1 (5 bases). This clonotype originated in a woman in her 30s with Graves' hyperthyroidism. The CDR3 loop reads CASSLGEKNSPLHF. For the CDR3, the DNA is TGCGCCAGCAGCCTAGGGGAAAAGAATTCACCCCTCCACTTT.